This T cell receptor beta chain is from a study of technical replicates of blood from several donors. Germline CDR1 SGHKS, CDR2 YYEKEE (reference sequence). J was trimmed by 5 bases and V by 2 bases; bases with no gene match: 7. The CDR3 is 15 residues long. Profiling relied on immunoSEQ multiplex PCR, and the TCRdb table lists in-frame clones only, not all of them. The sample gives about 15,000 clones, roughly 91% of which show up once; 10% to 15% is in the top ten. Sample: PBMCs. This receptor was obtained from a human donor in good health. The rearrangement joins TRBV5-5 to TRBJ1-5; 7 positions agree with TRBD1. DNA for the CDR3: TGTGCCAGCAGCTTTTTTGGGACAGCTGATCAGCCCCAGCATTTT. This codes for CASSFFGTADQPQHF.